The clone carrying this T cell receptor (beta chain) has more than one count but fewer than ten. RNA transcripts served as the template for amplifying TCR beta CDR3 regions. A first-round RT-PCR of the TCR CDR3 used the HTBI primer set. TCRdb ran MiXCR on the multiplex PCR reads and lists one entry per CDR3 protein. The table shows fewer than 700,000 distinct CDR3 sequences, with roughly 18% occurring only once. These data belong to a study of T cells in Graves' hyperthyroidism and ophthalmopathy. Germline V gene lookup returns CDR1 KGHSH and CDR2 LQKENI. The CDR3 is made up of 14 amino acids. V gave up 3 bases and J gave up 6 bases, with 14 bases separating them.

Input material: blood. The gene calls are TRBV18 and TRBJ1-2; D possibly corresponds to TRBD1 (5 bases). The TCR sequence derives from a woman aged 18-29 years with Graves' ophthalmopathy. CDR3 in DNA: TGTGCCAGCTCACCCGGATCGGGGGTCAATGGCTACACCTTC. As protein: CASSPGSGVNGYTF.